In this sample, the clone carrying this T cell receptor beta chain turned up a few times. After extraction with the RNeasy kit, about 0.45 to 1 ug of the RNA was reverse transcribed using random hexamers. MiXCR, run by TCRdb on the immunoSEQ multiplex PCR reads, gives a single entry per CDR3 protein. The profile shows 75,000 to 95,000 distinct CDR3 sequences, 80% to 95% of them singletons. The data were obtained in a study of CD8 T cells in Susac syndrome. Sequenced: CD8+ T cells from PBMCs. The source of this sequence is a human donor with Susac syndrome.

CDR3 in DNA: TGTGCCAGCAGCCCGGGCGCGCCCCAGCATTTT. Its translation: CASSPGAPQHF. The V gene is TRBV12-3 or TRBV12-4, the J gene TRBJ1-5; D ambiguous. Trimming shortened V by 6 bases and J by 9 bases, and 9 bases separated the two germline ends. This CDR3 is built from 11 residues.